A single sample is the source of the 25 T cell receptor beta chains below, sequenced in a study of T cell changes during pregnancy in multiple sclerosis. Sequencing was performed with immunoSEQ multiplex PCR; in TCRdb, only in-frame clones are kept and a portion is missing. The table includes around 80,000 clones, approximately 92% detected once. Source: peripheral blood, taken before pregnancy. The receptors were sampled from a female donor with multiple sclerosis, enrolled in a pregnancy study.

Written as DNA, the CDR3 is TGTGCCAGCAGTTCCCGCGGCGGCCATAGCGGGAGGGGCGCAGATACGCAGTATTTT. This encodes CASSSRGGHSGRGADTQYF. The chain carries TRBV27 and TRBJ2-3; the match to TRBD2 covers 11 bases. This CDR3 is built from 19 residues. Germline V gene lookup returns CDR1 MNHEY and CDR2 SMNVEV (reference sequence). V trimming: 4 bases; J trimming: 4 bases; junction bases outside the gene matches: 16.

This clone was picked up one time. V usage is TRBV7-9 and J usage is TRBJ1-3; tentative D call: TRBD1 (6 bases). The V end was cut by 5 bases, the J end by 0 bases, with 14 bases between. The CDR3 consists of 16 residues. The germline V gene encodes CDR1 SEHNR and CDR2 FQNEAQ (reference sequence). This chain's CDR3 is CASSARPTGSGNTIYF. Written as DNA, the CDR3 is TGTGCCAGCAGCGCACGTCCGACAGGCTCTGGAAACACCATATATTTT.

The rearrangement links TRBV7-6 to TRBJ2-5; 9 bases line up with TRBD2. After removal of 2 bases from V and 4 bases from J, the junction contained 11 bases not matched to a gene. Germline CDR1 is SGHVS and CDR2 is FNYEAQ. CDR3 length equals 17 residues. This CDR3 is CASSLRGSGRPIETQYF. The CDR3 bases are TGTGCCAGCAGCTTAAGAGGGAGCGGGAGGCCGATAGAGACCCAGTACTTC.

About this clone: One junction end does not reproduce the germline sequence, and a read error may be involved. The chain uses TRBV11-2 and TRBJ2-5, with 9 bases that match TRBD1. Germline V gene data show CDR1 as SGHAT and CDR2 as FQNNGV. The CDR3 is 15 amino acids. In nucleotides, the CDR3 is TGTGCCAGCAGACCCCCGGGACAGGGTACGGAGACCCAATACTTC. Translation gives CASRPPGQGTETQYF.

This clone has only one observation. The chain employs TRBV5-8 and TRBJ1-5; no reliable D call. The CDR3 covers 15 residues. CDR1 and CDR2 (germline): SGHTS, YDEGEE. Trimming left V 0 bases short and J 4 bases short, with 11 bases between. The CDR3 loop is CASSLGQNENQPQHF. The CDR3 nucleotides are TGTGCCAGCAGCTTGGGTCAGAACGAAAATCAGCCCCAGCATTTT. The complete variable domain, with remaining parts taken from reference TRBV5-8 and TRBJ1-5, reads EAGVTQSPTHLIKTRGQQATLRCSPISGHTSVYWYQQALGLGLQFLLWYDEGEERNRGNFPPRFSGRQFPNYSSELNVNALELEDSALYLCASSLGQNENQPQHFGDGTRLSIL.

V usage is TRBV2 and J usage is TRBJ2-7; no clear D. Germline assignment: CDR1 SNHLY and CDR2 FYNNEI. V lost 8 bases and J lost 4, with 9 bases in between. The CDR3 runs to 11 residues. The CDR3 nucleotides are TGTGCCAGCGCGTCGATTTACGAGCAGTACTTC. Translating gives CASASIYEQYF.

The V and J genes are TRBV11-2 and TRBJ2-3; TRBD2 matches 9 bases. V gave up 3 bases and J gave up 8 bases; unmatched junction bases: 9. There are 15 residues in the CDR3. In germline, CDR1 is SGHAT, CDR2 FQNNGV. CDR3 sequence (DNA): TGTGCCAGCAGCTTGCTGGCGGGAGGGCCCGGTACGCAGTATTTT. This translates into CASSLLAGGPGTQYF.

V gene TRBV9 combines with J gene TRBJ1-3; 8 bases agree with TRBD1. The CDR3 runs to 18 residues. The J segment lost 2 bases and the V segment lost 6 bases, leaving 16 bases of the junction unmatched. CDR1 is SGDLS and CDR2 is YYNGEE in the germline V gene. The CDR3 DNA reads as TGTGCCAGCACCTTAAGCCCTGTGGCAGGGGGCCCTGGAAACACCATATATTTT. Protein product: CASTLSPVAGGPGNTIYF.

The chain recombines TRBV27 with TRBJ2-7; TRBD2 aligns across 7 bases. This CDR3 region has 15 residues. The V gene's germline CDR1 is MNHEY and CDR2 SMNVEV (reference sequence). V lost 1 base to trimming and J lost 2 bases; unmatched junction nucleotides: 5. CDR3 region: CASSLLGGAAYEQYF. The CDR3 coding sequence is TGTGCCAGCAGTTTATTGGGAGGGGCCGCCTACGAGCAGTACTTC.

V usage is TRBV9 and J usage is TRBJ2-1; 9 nucleotides align to TRBD2. Germline CDR1 reads SGDLS; CDR2 reads YYNGEE. The CDR3 totals 17 residues. Unmatched junction bases numbered 15, after V lost 3 bases and J lost 8 bases. The CDR3 nucleotides read TGTGCCAGCAGCGCCCCCGGAGCTAGCGGGAATGTCTATGAGCAGTTCTTC. Residues: CASSAPGASGNVYEQFF.

The chain links TRBV18 to TRBJ2-7; TRBD1 matches 8 bases. This CDR3 has 15 amino acids. The germline V gene has CDR1 KGHSH and CDR2 LQKENI. Trimming took 3 bases from V and 0 from J; bases not matched to a gene: 4. CDR3 sequence: CASSPGQGASYEQYF. CDR3 DNA: TGTGCCAGCTCACCTGGACAGGGTGCCTCCTACGAGCAGTACTTC.

J is TRBJ2-7 and V is TRBV19; 8 positions match TRBD1. CDR3 size: 15 residues. V lost 3 bases, J lost 3 bases, and 7 bases stayed unmatched. CDR1 and CDR2 from the germline V gene are LNHDA and SQIVND (reference sequence). The CDR3 DNA reads as TGTGCCAGTAGTATCCCCGGGACAGGTCGCTACGAGCAGTACTTC. Translated, it gives CASSIPGTGRYEQYF.

The chain employs TRBV11-2 and TRBJ2-1, with 7 bases matching TRBD2. CDR1 and CDR2 (germline): SGHAT, FQNNGV. With 5 bases clipped from V and 8 bases from J, the junction kept 15 bases outside the gene matches. There are 16 residues in the CDR3. Written as DNA, the CDR3 is TGTGCCAGCAGCCCACAAGCGGGAAGTTTTATTTATGAGCAGTTCTTC. This encodes CASSPQAGSFIYEQFF. The variable domain in full, completed from reference TRBV11-2 and TRBJ2-1, reads EAGVAQSPRYKIIEKRQSVAFWCNPISGHATLYWYQQILGQGPKLLIQFQNNGVVDDSQLPKDRFSAERLKGVDSTLKIQPAKLEDSAVYLCASSPQAGSFIYEQFFGPGTRLTVL.

Here the CDR3 reads CASSQEGGNTGELFF. The DNA of the CDR3 is TGCGCCAGCAGCCAAGAGGGGGGGAACACCGGGGAGCTGTTTTTT. This sequence joins TRBV4-3 and TRBJ2-2; perhaps TRBD2 as D (6 bases). CDR3 length: 15 amino acids. Between the trimmed V and J ends, which lost 0 bases and 1 base, there was a span of 6 bases. CDR1 LGHNA and CDR2 YSLEER come from the germline V gene.

The CDR3 here is CASSWAPGQGQENTIYF. In nucleotides, the CDR3 is TGTGCCAGTAGCTGGGCACCGGGACAGGGGCAGGAAAACACCATATATTTT. The chain uses TRBV19 and TRBJ1-3; 10 bases fit TRBD1. The CDR3 is 17 amino acids. Trimming at V came to 6 bases and at J to 6 bases, leaving 14 bases not matched to a gene. Germline CDR1 LNHDA, CDR2 SQIVND (reference sequence).

The rearrangement uses TRBV6-1 and TRBJ2-7; a possible D gene is TRBD1 (7 bases). Germline-derived CDR1 and CDR2 are MNHNS and SASEGT. The V gene lost 1 base and the J gene lost 3 bases, with 16 bases spanning the gap. The CDR3 runs to 16 residues. CDR3: CASSEEVGQGGYEQYF. As DNA, the CDR3 is TGTGCCAGCAGTGAAGAAGTTGGTCAGGGGGGCTACGAGCAGTACTTC.

With regard to this clone: Germline and junction disagree at one end, which may indicate a read error. This chain connects TRBV7-7 to TRBJ2-5, with TRBD1 matching 7 bases. CDR1 and CDR2 from the germline V gene are SSHAT and FNYEAQ (reference sequence). CDR3 size: 16 residues. In DNA form, the CDR3 reads TGTGCTAGCAGCTTAGGAGTACAGGGGAGTCGAGAGACCCAGTACTTC. It specifies CASSLGVQGSRETQYF.

In DNA form, the CDR3 reads TGCAGCGTTGGGCAGGGAGGGGAGGGCACTGAAGCTTTCTTT. Amino acid sequence: CSVGQGGEGTEAFF. This chain joins TRBV29-1 and TRBJ1-1; weak D call: TRBD1 (5 bases). V dropped 4 bases and J dropped 4 bases, with 16 bases sitting between them. The CDR3 contains 14 residues. CDR1 and CDR2 from the germline V gene are SQVTM and ANQGSEA.

V gene TRBV5-1 combines with J gene TRBJ2-1, with 11 bases that match TRBD2. Trimming at V came to 1 base and at J to 0 bases, leaving 6 bases not matched to a gene. Per the germline V gene, CDR1 is SGHRS and CDR2 is YFSETQ. The CDR3 runs to 18 residues. The CDR3 is CASSLLAGGLFSYNEQFF. Written as DNA, the CDR3 is TGCGCCAGCAGCTTGCTAGCGGGAGGCCTATTCTCCTACAATGAGCAGTTCTTC.

The CDR3 DNA sequence: TGTGCCAGCAGCTTCTGGGACAGGGACGAGCAGTACTTC. Translated: CASSFWDRDEQYF. The rearrangement links TRBV7-2 to TRBJ2-7; TRBD1 agrees at 9 bases. The CDR3 runs 13 residues. The germline V gene encodes CDR1 SGHTA and CDR2 FQGNSA. Unmatched junction bases numbered 2, after V lost 3 bases and J lost 5 bases.

The chain carries TRBV7-2 and TRBJ1-1, with TRBD1 matching 10 bases. This CDR3 spans 13 amino acids. Germline-derived CDR1 and CDR2 are SGHTA and FQGNSA. J was trimmed by 4 bases and V by 5 bases; bases with no gene match: 1. CDR3 sequence (DNA): TGTGCCAGCAGCCGGGACAGGGGCACTGAAGCTTTCTTT. Translating it yields CASSRDRGTEAFF.

This clone was found a few times. The chain combines TRBV7-9 with TRBJ2-2; D possibly corresponds to TRBD1 (6 bases). This CDR3 contains 14 residues. V dropped 2 bases and J dropped 6 bases, with 10 bases sitting between them. Germline V CDR1 and CDR2: SEHNR, FQNEAQ (reference sequence). The CDR3: CASSLTGSAGELFF. In nucleotides, the CDR3 is TGTGCCAGCAGCTTAACAGGGTCGGCCGGGGAGCTGTTTTTT.

The chain combines TRBV7-2 with TRBJ2-7; 13 bases map to TRBD2. From germline, CDR1 is SGHTA and CDR2 FQGNSA. The CDR3 loop spans 15 amino acids. V was pared by 5 bases and J by 2 bases, with 3 bases of the junction left unmatched. The CDR3 DNA is TGTGCCAGCAGCCCCGGACTAGCGGGAGCCTACGAGCAGTACTTC. This translates into CASSPGLAGAYEQYF.

CDR3 DNA sequence: TGTGCCAGCAGTCCGGGACAGCTTAATGAAAAACTGTTTTTT. Its protein is CASSPGQLNEKLFF. The gene calls are TRBV2 and TRBJ1-4; 7 bases map to TRBD1. This CDR3 has 14 amino acids. V was pared by 5 bases and J by 4 bases, with 4 bases of the junction left unmatched. Germline CDR1 reads SNHLY; CDR2 reads FYNNEI.

This CDR3 reads CASSLFVSPRETQYF. The CDR3 DNA reads TGTGCCAGCAGCTTATTCGTGAGCCCACGGGAGACCCAGTACTTC. V usage is TRBV7-3 and J usage is TRBJ2-5; D remains ambiguous. Between the trimmed V and J ends, which lost 2 bases and 5 bases, there was a span of 15 bases. The CDR3 contains 15 residues. Germline CDR1 and CDR2: SGHTA and FQGTGA.